The rows below give T cell receptor beta chains drawn from one sample of a study of radiation and T cells in renal cell carcinoma. Method: immunoSEQ multiplex PCR; TCRdb's copy keeps in-frame clones and lacks some. The table lists roughly 120,000 clones, 70% to 90% of them singletons. This specimen consisted of blood, obtained from a patient whose treatment included radiotherapy and nephrectomy. All receptors derive from a woman aged 55 to 70 with renal cell carcinoma. Each CDR3 is given with its conserved first and last residue. The order of the fields is D gene, clone size, J gene, V gene, CDR3 protein, CDR3 DNA. The D gene is left open where the match is weak. Not all rows give a size; the values are once, few, many and, for expanded clones, a class.

>NA|few|TRBJ1-1|TRBV2
CASKKEDRAEAFF
TGTGCCAGCAAGAAGGAGGACCGGGCAGAAGCTTTCTTT
>NA|NA|TRBJ2-7|TRBV11-2
CASSLEGGSEQYF
TGTGCCAGCAGCTTAGAAGGTGGTTCCGAGCAGTACTTC
>TRBD2|NA|TRBJ2-3|TRBV9
CASSVSGAPTDTQYF
TGTGCCAGCAGCGTTAGCGGGGCGCCTACAGATACGCAGTATTTT
>TRBD1|NA|TRBJ1-2|TRBV9
CASSVGGTAYGYTF
TGTGCCAGCAGCGTAGGAGGGACAGCCTATGGCTACACCTTC
>TRBD1|NA|TRBJ1-2|TRBV5-4
CASSLGFSGGEGYGYTF
TGTGCCAGCAGCTTGGGTTTTTCAGGGGGCGAGGGCTATGGCTACACCTTC
>NA|NA|TRBJ2-3|TRBV5-1
CASSGPNTDTQYF
TGCGCCAGCAGCGGTCCCAACACAGATACGCAGTATTTT
>NA|NA|TRBJ2-5|TRBV6-5
CASSSTTETQYF
TGTGCCAGCAGTTCGACTACAGAGACCCAGTACTTC
>NA|NA|TRBJ1-2|TRBV28
CASSPTNNYGYTF
TGTGCCAGCAGCCCCACTAATAACTATGGCTACACCTTC
>TRBD2|NA|TRBJ2-1|TRBV28
CASSSFVRGTSGSSYNEQFF
TGTGCCAGCAGCAGCTTTGTAAGGGGGACTAGCGGGAGCTCCTACAATGAGCAGTTCTTC
>NA|NA|TRBJ1-1|TRBV19
CASTGTMNTEAFF
TGTGCCAGTACTGGTACCATGAACACTGAAGCTTTCTTT
>NA|few|TRBJ2-4|TRBV4-1
CASSQEPVGNIQYF
TGCGCCAGCAGCCAAGAGCCAGTAGGGAACATTCAGTACTTC
>NA|NA|TRBJ2-5|TRBV9
CASSVGYQETQYF
TGTGCCAGCAGCGTAGGGTATCAAGAGACCCAGTACTTC
>NA|once|TRBJ1-2|TRBV6-1
CASSEAAVYGYTF
TGTGCCAGCAGTGAGGCCGCTGTTTATGGCTACACCTTC
>NA|NA|TRBJ1-4|TRBV2
CASSTRGEKLFF
TGTGCCAGCAGTACCCGGGGGGAAAAACTGTTTTTT
>NA|few|TRBJ1-1|TRBV2
CASSQSLMNTEAFF
TGTGCCAGCAGTCAGAGCCTCATGAACACTGAAGCTTTCTTT
>NA|NA|TRBJ2-2|TRBV5-6
CASSLAGGNHGELFF
TGTGCCAGCAGCTTGGCTGGGGGGAATCACGGGGAGCTGTTTTTT
>NA|NA|TRBJ1-2|TRBV6-6
CASSYSSWDKYGYTF
TGTGCCAGCAGTTACTCGTCCTGGGACAAGTATGGCTACACCTTC
>NA|NA|TRBJ1-1|TRBV6-1
CASRKGGADTEAFF
TGTGCCAGCAGGAAGGGGGGGGCGGATACTGAAGCTTTCTTT
>NA|once|TRBJ2-1|TRBV19
CASSMVFGEQFF
TGTGCCAGTAGTATGGTGTTTGGGGAGCAGTTCTTC
>NA|NA|TRBJ1-5|TRBV6-5
CASSYSGTSNQPQHF
TGTGCCAGCAGTTACTCAGGGACAAGCAATCAGCCCCAGCATTTT
>NA|NA|TRBJ2-5|TRBV5-4
CASSGWTSGETQYF
TGTGCCAGCAGCGGGTGGACCTCCGGCGAGACCCAGTACTTC
>NA|NA|TRBJ1-1|TRBV28
CASSPSGGPNTEAFF
TGTGCCAGCAGTCCAAGCGGGGGACCGAACACTGAAGCTTTCTTT
>TRBD1|NA|TRBJ1-2|TRBV23-1
CASITGQGYGYTF
TGCGCCAGCATAACGGGACAGGGGTACGGCTACACCTTC
>TRBD1|NA|TRBJ2-1|TRBV19
CASSIWGSQGRDEQFF
TGTGCCAGTAGTATTTGGGGGTCACAGGGGCGCGATGAGCAGTTCTTC
>NA|NA|TRBJ2-2|TRBV15
CATSRGSTNTGELFF
TGTGCCACCAGCAGGGGGAGTACGAACACCGGGGAGCTGTTTTTT